One sample yielded the 23 T cell receptor beta chains listed below, sequenced in a study of blood T cell repertoires in COVID-19. Assay used: immunoSEQ multiplex PCR; TCRdb lists only in-frame clones, some missing. The data contain some 150,000 clones, 84% of them singletons. The source material was PBMCs or T cells enriched from blood (not recorded which). Source of these receptors: a woman aged 45 to 65 who had been exposed to COVID-19.

V is TRBV6-5 and J is TRBJ1-2; D is possibly TRBD1 (5 bases). The CDR3 runs to 14 residues. Between the trimmed V and J ends, which lost 6 bases and 7 bases, there was a span of 18 bases. Germline CDR1 is MNHEY and CDR2 is SVGAGI. This CDR3 is CASRPPQGRVGYTF. In DNA form, the CDR3 reads TGTGCCAGCAGGCCACCCCAGGGCAGGGTTGGCTACACCTTC.

The rearrangement joins TRBV4-3 to TRBJ1-6; 8 bases match TRBD1. This CDR3 has 15 amino acids. In germline, CDR1 is LGHNA, CDR2 YSLEER. Trimming took 1 base from V and 9 from J; bases not matched to a gene: 5. The CDR3 protein is CASSQGGQGFSPLHF. The CDR3 DNA is TGCGCCAGCAGCCAAGGTGGACAGGGATTTTCACCCCTCCACTTT.

The gene calls are TRBV4-2 and TRBJ2-7, with 11 bases aligning to TRBD1. Germline assignment: CDR1 LGHNA and CDR2 YNFKEQ. The CDR3 extends over 15 amino acids. V shed 0 bases and J 7 bases; nucleotides not matched to a gene: 5. This CDR3 reads CASSQDPDRGLEQYF. The CDR3 DNA follows: TGTGCCAGCAGCCAAGATCCGGACAGGGGGCTTGAGCAGTACTTC.

The chain is built from TRBV12-3 or TRBV12-4 and TRBJ1-1; D gene ambiguous. The CDR3 sequence is 13 residues long. V shed 6 bases and J shed 0 bases, with 8 bases lying between them. The CDR3 DNA reads TGTGCCAGCAGCCACAGAGTGAACACTGAAGCTTTCTTT. This codes for CASSHRVNTEAFF.

This chain joins TRBV19 and TRBJ1-5; 9 positions agree with TRBD1. Trimming cost V 5 bases and J 5 bases; bases outside gene matches: 7. From germline, CDR1 is LNHDA and CDR2 SQIVND (reference sequence). The CDR3 totals 15 residues. The CDR3 here is CASSPEDRGHQPQHF. The CDR3 bases are TGTGCCAGTAGTCCGGAGGACAGGGGACATCAGCCCCAGCATTTT.

This sequence joins TRBV6-2 or TRBV6-3 and TRBJ2-7; possibly TRBD2 for D (6 bases). Looked up from germline, CDR1 is MNHEY and CDR2 is SVGEGT. The CDR3 is made up of 15 amino acids. Trimming stripped 8 bases from V and 0 bases from J, with 17 bases between. The CDR3: CASGPLATSSYEQYF. As DNA, the CDR3 is TGTGCCAGCGGCCCCCTAGCGACAAGCTCCTACGAGCAGTACTTC.

This clone came up once. The chain couples TRBV14 to TRBJ1-4; D gene unclear. Germline assignment: CDR1 SGHDN and CDR2 FVKESK. Trimming removed 4 bases from V and 8 bases from J, with 11 bases in between. The length of the CDR3 is 13 residues. The CDR3 protein is CASSRVGGEKLFF. In DNA form, the CDR3 reads TGTGCCAGCAGCCGCGTAGGAGGGGAAAAACTGTTTTTT.

This rearrangement joins TRBV5-1 to TRBJ1-2; the D gene is possibly TRBD1 (5 bases). CDR1 SGHRS and CDR2 YFSETQ come from the germline V gene. The CDR3 contains 15 residues. V shed 4 bases and J shed 3 bases, with 16 bases lying between them. The CDR3 protein is CASSPEGRADYGYTF. DNA of the CDR3: TGCGCCAGCAGCCCGGAGGGCAGGGCGGACTATGGCTACACCTTC. The full variable domain, with the rest looked up from reference TRBV5-1 and TRBJ1-2, is KAGVTQTPRYLIKTRGQQVTLSCSPISGHRSVSWYQQTPGQGLQFLFEYFSETQRNKGNFPGRFSGRQFSNSRSEMNVSTLELGDSALYLCASSPEGRADYGYTFGSGTRLTVV.

This CDR3 is CASSQWAQGSSYNEQFF. In DNA, the CDR3 is TGCGCCAGCAGCCAATGGGCCCAGGGGAGCTCCTACAATGAGCAGTTCTTC. This sequence joins TRBV4-1 and TRBJ2-1, with a weak D call TRBD1 (6 bases). There are 17 residues in the CDR3. V was shortened by 2 bases and J by 0 bases, with 14 bases between the two germline ends. Germline CDR1 is MGHRA and CDR2 is YSYEKL.

The V and J genes are TRBV27 and TRBJ2-1, with 16 bases fitting TRBD2. The CDR3 is 18 residues long. Germline values: CDR1 MNHEY, CDR2 SMNVEV (reference sequence). V shed 3 bases, J shed 3 bases, and the junction held 5 bases outside the gene matches. The CDR3 here is CASSLEGTSGRVYNEQFF. In DNA form, the CDR3 reads TGTGCCAGCAGTTTGGAAGGGACTAGCGGGAGGGTCTACAATGAGCAGTTCTTC.

This chain uses TRBV5-5 with TRBJ2-7; D is possibly TRBD1 (5 bases). The V end lost 5 bases, the J end lost 2 bases, and 8 bases lay between the germline ends. The CDR3 extends over 12 amino acids. The V gene's germline CDR1 is SGHKS and CDR2 YYEKEE (reference sequence). The CDR3 sequence: CASSQGAYEQYF. The DNA of the CDR3 is TGTGCCAGCAGTCAGGGTGCCTACGAGCAGTACTTC.

V and J are TRBV9 and TRBJ1-3, with D hard to call. The CDR3 length is 17 residues. Germline V gene data show CDR1 as SGDLS and CDR2 as YYNGEE. Trimming took off 2 bases at V and 1 base at J, with 16 bases between the two ends. CDR3 in amino acids: CASSVAPSGGSGNTIYF. In DNA form, the CDR3 reads TGTGCCAGCAGCGTGGCCCCCTCGGGAGGGTCTGGAAACACCATATATTTT.

This clone showed up just once. This chain uses TRBV19 with TRBJ1-1; the D gene is possibly TRBD1 (5 bases). Trimming removed 6 bases at V and 8 bases at J, with 13 bases between. Per the germline V gene, CDR1 is LNHDA and CDR2 is SQIVND (reference sequence). This CDR3 spans 12 amino acids. CDR3 in DNA: TGTGCCAGTAGGTCAGGGTGGGTCGAAGCTTTCTTT. As protein: CASRSGWVEAFF.

This clone showed up just a few times. This chain joins TRBV3-1 (or the pseudogene TRBV3-2) and TRBJ1-1; 8 bases fit TRBD1. The CDR3 has 16 residues. J gave up 3 bases and V 3 bases, and 9 bases lay outside the gene matches. CDR1 LGHDT and CDR2 YNNKEL come from the germline V gene (reference sequence). CDR3 protein: CASSQGGQGGYTEAFF. DNA of the CDR3: TGTGCCAGCAGCCAGGGAGGACAGGGAGGGTACACTGAAGCTTTCTTT.

This chain uses TRBV7-9 with TRBJ1-4, with TRBD1 identical over 8 bases. The length of the CDR3 is 16 residues. The trim removed 3 bases at V and 6 bases at J, leaving 9 bases unmatched. The germline gives CDR1 SEHNR, CDR2 FQNEAQ (reference sequence). For the CDR3, the DNA is TGTGCCAGCAGCTTTTCCCGGACAGGGCGTTATGAAAAACTGTTTTTT. Its protein is CASSFSRTGRYEKLFF.

The CDR3 sequence is CSGRQGAGETQYF. Here the CDR3 DNA reads TGCAGCGGCAGACAGGGGGCGGGAGAGACCCAGTACTTC. The chain couples TRBV29-1 to TRBJ2-5; 10 bases fit TRBD1. J gave up 4 bases and V 7 bases, and 6 bases lay outside the gene matches. Germline CDR1 and CDR2: SQVTM and ANQGSEA. There are 13 residues in the CDR3.

This clone has a handful of counts. The V and J genes are TRBV30 and TRBJ1-1, with TRBD1 matching 7 bases. The CDR3 is 13 residues long. The J segment lost 1 base and the V segment lost 6 bases, leaving 5 bases of the junction unmatched. The germline CDR1 and CDR2 sequences are GTSNPN and SVGIG (reference sequence). CDR3 nucleotide sequence: TGTGCCTGTACTTACAGGGGGAACACTGAAGCTTTCTTT. It codes for CACTYRGNTEAFF.

The V call is TRBV7-7, the J call TRBJ1-4; D is ambiguous. Germline V gene lookup returns CDR1 SSHAT and CDR2 FNYEAQ (reference sequence). V lost 5 bases and J 2 bases, leaving 12 bases between the germline ends. The CDR3 loop spans 15 amino acids. The CDR3 DNA reads as TGTGCCAGCAGCCCTAGTCCGGGGACTAATGAAAAACTGTTTTTT. Translating it yields CASSPSPGTNEKLFF.

The chain joins TRBV27 to TRBJ1-4, with TRBD1 as a possible D gene (6 bases). Trimming left V 7 bases short and J 3 bases short, with 18 bases between. Germline V lookup: CDR1 MNHEY, CDR2 SMNVEV (reference sequence). This CDR3 is 16 amino acids long. The CDR3 sequence is CASKPREGVPNEKLFF. CDR3 sequence (DNA): TGTGCCAGCAAGCCCCGAGAGGGGGTCCCTAATGAAAAACTGTTTTTT.

The genes are TRBV7-9 and TRBJ2-7, with 12 bases aligning to TRBD1. Germline V gives CDR1 SEHNR, CDR2 FQNEAQ (reference sequence). Trimming cost V 5 bases and J 5 bases; bases outside gene matches: 7. CDR3 size: 15 residues. CDR3 residues: CASSPSGQGAHEQYF. CDR3 bases: TGTGCCAGCAGCCCGTCGGGACAGGGGGCCCACGAGCAGTACTTC.

The rearrangement joins TRBV9 to TRBJ1-2, with D tentatively TRBD1 (6 bases). Germline V gene data show CDR1 as SGDLS and CDR2 as YYNGEE. V was clipped by 3 bases and J by 1 base, with 16 bases between them. The CDR3 extends over 16 amino acids. The CDR3 DNA is TGTGCCAGCAGCGCAGACCCACAGGGAGATAACTATGGCTACACCTTC. Translated, it gives CASSADPQGDNYGYTF.

The chain couples TRBV2 to TRBJ2-5; 7 bases agree with TRBD2. This CDR3 spans 13 amino acids. Germline loops: CDR1 SNHLY, CDR2 FYNNEI. V gave up 3 bases and J gave up 9 bases; unmatched junction bases: 7. The CDR3 here is CASSEGGVGAQYF. CDR3 bases: TGTGCCAGCAGTGAGGGGGGGGTAGGGGCCCAGTACTTC.

The chain carries TRBV19 and TRBJ2-3; 8 nucleotides line up with TRBD2. Germline V CDR1 and CDR2: LNHDA, SQIVND (reference sequence). CDR3 length: 15 amino acids. The J segment lost 6 bases and the V segment lost 1 base, leaving 6 bases of the junction unmatched. CDR3 amino acids: CASSIGREEADTQYF. Written as DNA, the CDR3 is TGTGCCAGTAGTATAGGGCGGGAGGAGGCCGATACGCAGTATTTT.